This T cell receptor beta chain is drawn from a study of blood T cell repertoires in COVID-19. Method: immunoSEQ multiplex PCR; TCRdb's copy keeps in-frame clones and lacks some. The top ten hold roughly 4.2% of the sample, which has approximately 330,000 clones, about 86% seen once. Germline CDR1 is WNHNN and CDR2 is SYGVQD (reference sequence). Losses at the gene ends were 9 bases for V and 3 bases for J; bases not matched to a gene: 8. The CDR3 is 13 amino acids. The specimen was PBMCs or T cells enriched from blood (not recorded which). The V and J genes are TRBV10-1 and TRBJ2-7; the match to TRBD1 covers 7 bases. This clonotype was sampled from a woman aged 40 to 50 with acute COVID-19. CDR3 DNA sequence: TGCGCCAGTGTATACAGGGGTATCTACGAGCAGTACTTC. Its protein is CASVYRGIYEQYF.